A selection of T cell receptor beta chains follows, all from one sample in a study of blood T cell repertoires in COVID-19. TCRdb's table, derived via immunoSEQ multiplex PCR, lists solely in-frame clones and lacks some. The sample has some 150,000 clones, 80% to 90% seen once. The specimen was peripheral blood. These receptor sequences come from a man between 65 and 85 years old with acute or convalescent COVID-19. Both conserved end residues are part of each CDR3. A D gene is named only where the DNA matches it firmly. For some rows the clone size is stated as once, few or many, or as a class when expanded; others skip it.

j_call clone_size v_call d_call cdr3_nt cdr3_aa
TRBJ1-2 NA TRBV28 TRBD1 TGTGCCACCTCAAGGACAGGGTACGGCTATGGCTACACCTTC CATSRTGYGYGYTF
TRBJ2-2 NA TRBV27 NA TGTGCCAGCAGTTTAGGAGAATTGAACACCGGGGAGCTGTTTTTT CASSLGELNTGELFF
TRBJ2-1 NA TRBV7-6 TRBD1 TGTGCCAGCAGCTCCGGGACAGGGGGCTTTGAGCAGTTCTTC CASSSGTGGFEQFF
TRBJ2-1 NA TRBV7-6 TRBD1 TGTGCCAGCAGCTTCAGACAGGGCAGGGGAGTCAGCTCCTACAATGAGCAGTTCTTC CASSFRQGRGVSSYNEQFF
TRBJ1-2 few TRBV4-3 TRBD1 TGCGCCAGCAGCCAGGGGACAGGGGTTGTCTATGGCTACACCTTC CASSQGTGVVYGYTF
TRBJ2-6 few TRBV6-4 NA TGTGCCAGCAGTGAAGGGGGTGGGGCCAACGTCCTGACTTTC CASSEGGGANVLTF
TRBJ2-1 NA TRBV7-6 TRBD2 TGTGCCAGCAGCTCTCCGGGACTAGCGGGAGGGAATGAGCAGTTCTTC CASSSPGLAGGNEQFF
TRBJ2-2 NA TRBV11-3 NA TGTGCCAGCAGAGACCGGGGAGCTGTTTTT CASRDRGAVF
TRBJ2-7 NA TRBV28 NA TGTGCCAGCAGTTTAACGGGGTCTAGCTCCTACGAGCAGTACTTC CASSLTGSSSYEQYF
TRBJ1-5 NA TRBV9 TRBD1 TGTGCCAGCAGCATTGGGACAGGTCTAGCTCAGCCCCAGCATTTT CASSIGTGLAQPQHF
TRBJ2-3 NA TRBV10-2 TRBD2 TGCGCCAGCAGTGTTACCTTAGCGGGTAGCACAGATACGCAGTATTTT CASSVTLAGSTDTQYF
TRBJ2-7 NA TRBV9 TRBD2 TGTGCCAGCAGCGTAGGACTAGCGGGAACCTACGAGCAGTACTTC CASSVGLAGTYEQYF
TRBJ2-3 NA TRBV7-3 TRBD2 TGTGCCAGCAGCTCCACGGGACTAGCGGAGGCTACGCAGTATTTT CASSSTGLAEATQYF
TRBJ1-2 NA TRBV4-3 NA TGCGCCAGCAGCCAAGATCTAAGCTATGGCTACACCTTC CASSQDLSYGYTF
TRBJ2-5 NA TRBV15 TRBD1 TGTGCCACCAGCGAAGGACAGGGGCAAGAGACCCAGTACTTC CATSEGQGQETQYF
TRBJ2-2 NA TRBV10-3 TRBD1 TGTGCCATCAGTCCGGGACAGGCTAACACCGGGGAGCTGTTTTTT CAISPGQANTGELFF
TRBJ1-2 NA TRBV5-1 NA TGCGCCAGCAGCCCGGAGGGCGTACCCACGAACTATGGCTACACCTTC CASSPEGVPTNYGYTF
TRBJ1-6 NA TRBV5-8 NA TGTGCCAGCAGCTTGGAACGCCTGAGTTCACCCCTCCACTTT CASSLERLSSPLHF
TRBJ2-2 NA TRBV2 TRBD1 TGTGCCAGCAGTGAGACAGGGGTTTCAACCGGGGAGCTGTTTTTT CASSETGVSTGELFF
TRBJ2-2 NA TRBV27 TRBD2 TGTGCCAGCACTAGCGGGAACACCGGGGAGCTGTTTTTT CASTSGNTGELFF
TRBJ2-1 NA TRBV12-5 NA TGTGCTAGTGGTTCAACATCTCCCTACAATGAGCAGTTCTTC CASGSTSPYNEQFF
TRBJ1-5 NA TRBV5-5 NA TGTGCCAGCAGCTTGGATGGGGGCGCGAGGAAGCCCCAGCATTTT CASSLDGGARKPQHF
TRBJ2-7 NA TRBV7-9 NA TGTGCCAGCAGCTTATTCCAGAACTCCTACGAGCAGTACTTC CASSLFQNSYEQYF
TRBJ2-7 NA TRBV6-6 NA TGTGCCAGCAGTTACTTGGACATCCACGAGCAGTACTTC CASSYLDIHEQYF
TRBJ2-1 once TRBV28 NA TGTGCCAGCAAACCGGCGGGCGAGAGCTCCTACAATGAGCAGTTCTTC CASKPAGESSYNEQFF
TRBJ2-1 once TRBV9 TRBD2 TGTGCCAGCAGCGTATTTCCAGCGGGAGTCGCCTACAATGAGCAGTTCTTC CASSVFPAGVAYNEQFF
TRBJ1-1 NA TRBV7-2 TRBD1 TGTGCCAGCAGAGCCGGGACAGGGGACACTGAAGCTTTCTTT CASRAGTGDTEAFF
TRBJ2-7 few TRBV5-1 TRBD2 TGCGCCAGCAGCTATTTAGCGGGCGATGCCTACGAGCAGTACTTC CASSYLAGDAYEQYF
TRBJ1-4 NA TRBV10-3 TRBD1 TGTGCCATCAGTGGACAGGGGCTAAATGAAAAACTGTTTTTT CAISGQGLNEKLFF
TRBJ2-5 NA TRBV28 TRBD1 TGTGCCAGCAGTCTCGACAGGGCGCAAGAGACCCAGTACTTC CASSLDRAQETQYF
TRBJ2-1 NA TRBV29-1 NA TGCAGCGTTGAAGAAGGCGGCCACAATGAGCAGTTCTTC CSVEEGGHNEQFF
TRBJ1-1 NA TRBV6-2/TRBV6-3 NA TGTGCCAGCAGTTACGATCCGGGTACGCACACTGAAGCTTTCTTT CASSYDPGTHTEAFF
TRBJ2-1 NA TRBV11-2 TRBD2 TGTGCCAGCAGCCGGGGACTAGCGGCCTACAATGAGCAGTTCTTC CASSRGLAAYNEQFF
TRBJ1-2 once TRBV4-2 NA TGTGCCAGCAGCCAAGAGGGGACAACTCTCCTTGGCTACACCTTC CASSQEGTTLLGYTF
TRBJ2-2 once TRBV24-1 NA TGTGCCACCAGTGATCACGGGGAGAGCTCGAACACCGGGGAGCTGTTTTTT CATSDHGESSNTGELFF
TRBJ2-7 NA TRBV4-3 TRBD2 TGCGCCAGCAGCCCAGGACTAGCGGGAGGAGGGGAGCAGTACTTC CASSPGLAGGGEQYF
TRBJ2-6 NA TRBV7-2 TRBD2 TGTGCCAGCAGTCTTGCGGGAGGGTTCGGGGCCAACGTCCTGACTTTC CASSLAGGFGANVLTF
TRBJ2-2 NA TRBV15 TRBD1 TGTGCCACCAGCAGAGATGGACAGGGATACACCGGGGAGCTGTTTTTT CATSRDGQGYTGELFF
TRBJ2-2 few TRBV29-1 NA TGCAGCGTTGAATCCCCAACCGGGGAGCTGTTTTTT CSVESPTGELFF
TRBJ1-1 NA TRBV7-2 NA TGTGCCAGCAGCTTAATGCCTGGCCCTTTGAACACTGAAGCTTTCTTT CASSLMPGPLNTEAFF
TRBJ1-1 NA TRBV2 TRBD1 TGTGCCGGTAGACAGGGGGTTGAAGCTTTCTTT CAGRQGVEAFF
TRBJ2-7 NA TRBV28 TRBD2 TGTGCCAGCAGTTGGGGAGGGAGCGGGGGTTACAACGAGCAGTACTTC CASSWGGSGGYNEQYF